The rows below give T cell receptor beta chains drawn from one sample of a study of blood T cell repertoires in COVID-19. TCRdb keeps only in-frame clones here, not all; method: immunoSEQ multiplex PCR. The sample lists more than 100,000 clones; approximately 80% were seen once. Specimen: peripheral blood. All receptors come from a woman aged 50 to 65 with acute or convalescent COVID-19. Both conserved end residues are trimmed from each CDR3. Each record gives: D gene, J gene, V gene, CDR3 protein. A D gene is named only where the DNA matches it firmly.

>TRBD1|TRBJ1-3|TRBV10-3
AISGTDNTHSGNTIY
>TRBD1|TRBJ2-7|TRBV19
ASGRDRSSYEQY
>.|TRBJ2-1|TRBV20-1
SASGDNEQF
>TRBD1|TRBJ1-1|TRBV20-1
SASIQGDTEAF
>TRBD1|TRBJ1-2|TRBV2
ASSVDRESGYT
>.|TRBJ1-4|TRBV19
ASSSVRAASNEKLF
>.|TRBJ1-1|TRBV7-7
ASSRGPANEAF
>.|TRBJ2-3|TRBV21-1
ASRKGADRDTDTQY
>.|TRBJ1-2|TRBV12-3/TRBV12-4
ASNRAGVGYT
>.|TRBJ1-3|TRBV13
ASSLEGVGNTIY
>.|TRBJ1-6|TRBV19
ASRGGGPLH
>.|TRBJ1-1|TRBV19
ASSIAVNTEAF
>.|TRBJ1-2|TRBV10-2
ASSEGPSYRAHGYT
>TRBD2|TRBJ2-3|TRBV6-5
ASSYSGSGGTDTQY
>TRBD1|TRBJ1-6|TRBV19
ASSSIQQGANSPLH
>TRBD1|TRBJ2-1|TRBV5-1
ASWDRAAEQF
>.|TRBJ1-2|TRBV6-5
ASSYGRTSGYT
>.|TRBJ1-1|TRBV30
AWSVLVNTEAF
>.|TRBJ2-3|TRBV7-2
ASSLDGAGRATQY
>.|TRBJ1-2|TRBV6-1
ASSEVTGRRSYT
>.|TRBJ1-1|TRBV7-8
ASSTRWGDTEAF
>TRBD2|TRBJ2-5|TRBV5-1
ASSLGRGQETQY
>TRBD1|TRBJ1-2|TRBV28
ASRVQGAHYGYT
>.|TRBJ2-1|TRBV6-5
ATQFLGHEQF
>.|TRBJ1-4|TRBV4-1
ASSQVPHPDEKLF
>.|TRBJ1-2|TRBV6-6
ASSYEATTNYGYT
>TRBD1|TRBJ1-1|TRBV6-2/TRBV6-3
ASSFPGTGFPEAF
>TRBD1|TRBJ1-1|TRBV6-5
ASSLKGQGFGWAF
>TRBD1|TRBJ1-2|TRBV5-1
ASSLGVQGAVGYT
>.|TRBJ1-2|TRBV5-4
ASSLVVRPSEDYGYT
>.|TRBJ1-5|TRBV7-9
ASSPQGSNQPQH
>TRBD1|TRBJ1-6|TRBV23-1
ASSQCALMGQGNSPLH
>TRBD1|TRBJ1-1|TRBV29-1
SVAETGGSTEAF
>TRBD2|TRBJ2-3|TRBV25-1
ASSKNGGDADTQY
>.|TRBJ1-2|TRBV19
ASSIEGGGYT
>.|TRBJ1-6|TRBV20-1
SASSLAESNSPLH
>TRBD1|TRBJ1-4|TRBV6-6
ASSSDREVREKLF
>.|TRBJ1-3|TRBV18
ASSPGGRGNTIY